These 29 T cell receptor beta chains originate from one sample sequenced in a study of shared clonotypes between healthy human individuals. Using immunoSEQ multiplex PCR, the repertoire was profiled, and TCRdb retains in-frame clones only, with some absent. Among roughly 770,000 clones, 95% to 97% were seen once, and the ten largest hold under 0.25%. Cells designated naive CD8 were CD45RO-negative and were positively selected for CCR7, with terminally differentiated effector memory CD45RA+ cells excluded. The material sequenced was naive CD8+ T cells sorted from blood. Receptors were obtained from a man aged 25-45 years in good health.

Details on this clone: The same CDR3 also results from other DNA sequences found in this sample. The V gene is TRBV20-1, the J gene TRBJ2-7; the D is unclear. The CDR3 loop spans 11 amino acids. Trimming shortened V by 0 bases and J by 1 base, and 1 base separated the two germline ends. From germline, CDR1 is DFQATT and CDR2 SNEGSKA (reference sequence). The CDR3, as DNA: TGCAGTGCTAGAGATTCCTACGAGCAGTACTTC. This gives the protein CSARDSYEQYF.

The chain employs TRBV2 and TRBJ2-3, with 8 bases lining up with TRBD2. The V and J ends lost 8 bases and 11 bases, in that order; junction bases with no gene match: 9. CDR3 size: 12 residues. Germline V CDR1 and CDR2: SNHLY, FYNNEI. DNA for the CDR3: TGTGCCAGCCGGGAGGGCTCGGGGGGGCAGTATTTT. Amino acids: CASREGSGGQYF.

This chain uses TRBV11-2 with TRBJ2-5, with D tentatively TRBD1 (5 bases). This CDR3 spans 16 amino acids. From germline, CDR1 is SGHAT and CDR2 FQNNGV. V was clipped by 5 bases and J by 7 bases, with 23 bases between them. CDR3 residues: CASSHTILGVNVTQYF. The CDR3, as DNA: TGTGCCAGCAGCCACACTATTTTAGGGGTGAATGTGACCCAGTACTTC. Full variable domain (rest looked up from reference TRBV11-2 and TRBJ2-5): EAGVAQSPRYKIIEKRQSVAFWCNPISGHATLYWYQQILGQGPKLLIQFQNNGVVDDSQLPKDRFSAERLKGVDSTLKIQPAKLEDSAVYLCASSHTILGVNVTQYFGPGTRLLVL.

The chain is built from TRBV10-1 and TRBJ2-3; D is ambiguous. The length of the CDR3 is 14 residues. Trimming stripped 0 bases from V and 1 base from J, with 5 bases between. Germline CDR1 is WNHNN and CDR2 is SYGVQD (reference sequence). CDR3 nucleotide sequence: TGCGCCAGCAGTGAGTCGATCCGCACAGATACGCAGTATTTT. It translates to CASSESIRTDTQYF.

V is TRBV20-1 and J is TRBJ1-1; unclear D gene. The CDR3 contains 11 residues. The V and J ends lost 7 bases and 6 bases respectively, with 12 bases between them. Germline CDR1 reads DFQATT; CDR2 reads SNEGSKA (reference sequence). The CDR3 region has the DNA TGCAGTGGTATCAGTGGTTCTGAAGCTTTCTTT. Its translation: CSGISGSEAFF.

In this sample, this clone turned up a few times. Different DNA sequences within this sample yield the same CDR3. The rearrangement joins TRBV30 to TRBJ2-7; no reliable D call. This CDR3 region has 11 residues. The V gene lost 0 bases and the J gene lost 2 bases, with 2 bases spanning the gap. From germline, CDR1 is GTSNPN and CDR2 SVGIG (reference sequence). The CDR3 spells CAWSVTYEQYF. The CDR3, as DNA: TGTGCCTGGAGTGTTACCTACGAGCAGTACTTC.

This rearrangement joins TRBV4-3 to TRBJ1-1; 8 bases match TRBD1. With 5 bases clipped from V and 1 base from J, the junction kept 3 bases outside the gene matches. The CDR3 length is 14 residues. Germline V gene data show CDR1 as LGHNA and CDR2 as YSLEER. The CDR3 DNA follows: TGCGCCAGCAGCGAGACAGGGGCGAACACTGAAGCTTTCTTT. This translates into CASSETGANTEAFF.

This clone appeared once. This chain links TRBV7-9 with TRBJ2-1; 15 bases fit TRBD2. Trimming removed 6 bases from V and 1 base from J; junction bases left unmatched: 7. Looked up from germline, CDR1 is SEHNR and CDR2 is FQNEAQ (reference sequence). This CDR3 region has 18 residues. The CDR3 bases are TGTGCCAGCAGTTCCGGACTAGCGGGAGGGCCATCCTACAATGAGCAGTTCTTC. Amino acid sequence: CASSSGLAGGPSYNEQFF.

The chain has TRBV6-5 and TRBJ1-4; D not resolved. The CDR3 has 13 amino acids. CDR1 MNHEY and CDR2 SVGAGI come from the germline V gene. Trimming removed 2 bases at V and 6 bases at J, with 7 bases between. CDR3 amino acids: CASSYSTYEKLFF. The CDR3 coding sequence is TGTGCCAGCAGTTACAGTACCTATGAAAAACTGTTTTTT.

This chain links TRBV6-1 with TRBJ2-3, with 10 bases fitting TRBD1. In germline, CDR1 is MNHNS, CDR2 SASEGT. With V trimmed by 7 bases and J by 3 bases, 7 bases remained unmatched. The CDR3 has 15 amino acids. CDR3 in DNA: TGTGCCAGCACGGCCAGGACAGGGGGAACAGATACGCAGTATTTT. Amino acids: CASTARTGGTDTQYF.

J is TRBJ2-7 and V is TRBV19; tentative D call: TRBD2 (6 bases). This CDR3 spans 15 amino acids. Germline CDR1 reads LNHDA; CDR2 reads SQIVND (reference sequence). Trimming cost V 3 bases and J 3 bases, with 15 bases left between them. CDR3 sequence reads: CASSMFARGDYEQYF. The CDR3 DNA reads as TGTGCCAGTAGTATGTTCGCTCGCGGGGACTACGAGCAGTACTTC.

The chain carries TRBV6-6 and TRBJ2-7; 11 nucleotides line up with TRBD1. The CDR3 length is 16 residues. The V and J ends lost 5 bases and 2 bases, in that order; junction bases with no gene match: 8. Germline V CDR1 and CDR2: MNHNY, SVGAGI (reference sequence). CDR3 sequence: CASSPGTGGFPYEQYF. In nucleotides, the CDR3 is TGTGCCAGCAGTCCCGGGACAGGGGGATTTCCCTACGAGCAGTACTTC.

The CDR3 nucleotides are TGCAGCGCCTTCACTTTCCTAGCGGGAGGGAGTAGCACAGATACGCAGTATTTT. It specifies CSAFTFLAGGSSTDTQYF. J is TRBJ2-3 and V is TRBV29-1, with 12 bases lining up with TRBD2. J lost 0 bases, V lost 7 bases, and 14 bases had no gene match. Germline CDR1 is SQVTM and CDR2 is ANQGSEA. The CDR3 is 18 residues long.

The rearrangement links TRBV6-1 to TRBJ1-2; D unclear. CDR3 length equals 15 residues. Trimming removed 7 bases from V and 3 bases from J, with 18 bases in between. Germline loops: CDR1 MNHNS, CDR2 SASEGT. This chain's CDR3 is CASKVGRGNDYGYTF. In DNA, the CDR3 is TGTGCCAGCAAGGTCGGTCGAGGAAATGACTATGGCTACACCTTC.

The chain couples TRBV11-3 to TRBJ2-3; D is uncertain. This CDR3 region has 15 residues. The germline V gene encodes CDR1 SGHNT and CDR2 YENEEA. V was clipped by 4 bases and J by 2 bases, with 13 bases between them. CDR3 nucleotides: TGTGCCAGCAGCTCGAATAGACTGAACACAGATACGCAGTATTTT. Translation gives CASSSNRLNTDTQYF.

The chain is built from TRBV30 and TRBJ2-7, with TRBD1 matching 8 bases. Germline assignment: CDR1 GTSNPN and CDR2 SVGIG (reference sequence). This CDR3 has 14 amino acids. V lost 3 bases to trimming and J lost 5 bases; unmatched junction nucleotides: 9. CDR3 amino acids: CAWRDRVSTNEQYF. DNA of the CDR3: TGTGCCTGGAGGGACAGGGTTAGCACGAACGAGCAGTACTTC.

The chain carries TRBV9 and TRBJ1-4, with TRBD1 matching over 8 bases. J gave up 4 bases and V 3 bases, and 11 bases lay outside the gene matches. CDR3 length: 17 amino acids. The germline CDR1 and CDR2 sequences are SGDLS and YYNGEE. In DNA form, the CDR3 reads TGTGCCAGCAGCGCAAACCTCCTGGGACAGGTTAATGAAAAACTGTTTTTT. Residues: CASSANLLGQVNEKLFF.

The chain carries TRBV5-1 and TRBJ2-1, with 8 bases that match TRBD2. The junction had 5 bases not matched to a gene; V was cut back by 4 bases and J by 8 bases. Germline V gene sequence: CDR1 SGHRS, CDR2 YFSETQ. The CDR3 totals 13 residues. In nucleotides, the CDR3 is TGCGCCAGCAGCGGGGGACTAGTTGATGAGCAGTTCTTC. It is translated as CASSGGLVDEQFF.

The chain combines TRBV29-1 with TRBJ2-7, with D maybe TRBD1 (6 bases). The germline gives CDR1 SQVTM, CDR2 ANQGSEA. CDR3 size: 16 residues. V dropped 1 base and J dropped 2 bases, with 18 bases sitting between them. The CDR3 DNA is TGCAGCGTTGAAGGGAGCCGCCGGGACAATGCCTACGAGCAGTACTTC. Amino acids: CSVEGSRRDNAYEQYF.

V is TRBV6-4 and J is TRBJ1-2; TRBD1 matches 7 bases. The trim removed 6 bases at V and 7 bases at J, leaving 14 bases unmatched. Germline V gene sequence: CDR1 MRHNA, CDR2 SNTAGT. CDR3 length: 15 amino acids. The CDR3 loop is CASRATGENLGGYTF. The CDR3 nucleotides are TGTGCCAGCAGGGCTACAGGGGAAAATTTGGGTGGCTACACCTTC.

This chain uses TRBV13 with TRBJ2-1, with TRBD2 identical over 13 bases. In germline, CDR1 is PRHDT, CDR2 FYEKMQ (reference sequence). The CDR3 contains 17 residues. Trimming removed 0 bases from V and 10 bases from J; junction bases left unmatched: 9. The CDR3 coding sequence is TGTGCCAGCAGCTTAGGTACCCGGACTAGCGGGAGTAGAGAGCAGTTCTTC. It codes for CASSLGTRTSGSREQFF.

The rearrangement uses TRBV7-9 and TRBJ2-7; D is possibly TRBD2 (6 bases). Germline loops: CDR1 SEHNR, CDR2 FQNEAQ (reference sequence). V lost 5 bases to trimming and J lost 0 bases, with 14 bases between them. There are 15 residues in the CDR3. CDR3 nucleotides: TGTGCCAGCAGCCGGTACCGGGACTCCTCCTACGAGCAGTACTTC. Protein product: CASSRYRDSSYEQYF.

The chain links TRBV6-1 to TRBJ1-2, with 7 bases lining up with TRBD1. The germline gives CDR1 MNHNS, CDR2 SASEGT. The CDR3 has 15 amino acids. The junction had 3 bases not matched to a gene; V was cut back by 2 bases and J by 0 bases. The CDR3 reads CASSERQGANYGYTF. The CDR3 nucleotides are TGTGCCAGCAGTGAACGACAGGGTGCTAACTATGGCTACACCTTC.

V usage is TRBV5-6 and J usage is TRBJ2-7, with 9 bases identical to TRBD1. The CDR3 sequence is 16 residues long. V gave up 4 bases and J gave up 4 bases; unmatched junction bases: 12. Germline CDR1 is SGHDT and CDR2 is YYEEEE. In DNA, the CDR3 is TGTGCCAGCAGCCTGGGACAGGGACTTGAGTTTTACGAGCAGTACTTC. Its translation: CASSLGQGLEFYEQYF.

The chain employs TRBV6-9 and TRBJ2-1; TRBD2 matches at 15 bases. Trimming at V came to 5 bases and at J to 8 bases, leaving 16 bases not matched to a gene. The CDR3 loop spans 19 amino acids. The V gene's germline CDR1 is MNHGY and CDR2 SVAAGI. The CDR3 DNA follows: TGTGCCAGCAGTCACGAGGGTCAAAAGGGACTAGCGGGAGGATATGAGCAGTTCTTC. As protein: CASSHEGQKGLAGGYEQFF.

The chain couples TRBV6-4 to TRBJ2-2, with TRBD2 as a possible D gene (7 bases). The CDR3 is 15 residues long. Germline values: CDR1 MRHNA, CDR2 SNTAGT. Deletions cut 7 bases from V and 4 bases from J, with 16 bases between. The CDR3 spells CASNPYGGATGELFF. In nucleotides, the CDR3 is TGTGCCAGCAACCCCTATGGGGGGGCCACCGGGGAGCTGTTTTTT.

This sequence joins TRBV4-1 and TRBJ2-4; 8 nucleotides line up with TRBD1. This CDR3 comprises 16 residues. V trimming: 2 bases; J trimming: 7 bases; junction bases outside the gene matches: 10. The germline gives CDR1 MGHRA, CDR2 YSYEKL. The CDR3 loop is CASSQTLGQVRNIQYF. CDR3 nucleotides: TGCGCCAGCAGCCAAACCTTGGGACAGGTCCGGAACATTCAGTACTTC.

Here the CDR3 reads CASSFQGVTNEQFF. The CDR3 DNA reads as TGTGCCAGCAGCTTCCAGGGAGTTACTAATGAGCAGTTCTTC. This chain joins TRBV7-9 and TRBJ2-1, with D perhaps assigned TRBD1 or TRBD2 (5 bases each). The CDR3 length is 14 residues. Trimming took 3 bases from V and 7 from J, leaving 13 bases between them. CDR1 and CDR2 from the germline V gene are SEHNR and FQNEAQ (reference sequence). The complete variable domain, with remaining parts taken from reference TRBV7-9 and TRBJ2-1, reads DTGVSQNPRHKITKRGQNVTFRCDPISEHNRLYWYRQTLGQGPEFLTYFQNEAQLEKSRLLSDRFSAERPKGSFSTLEIQRTEQGDSAMYLCASSFQGVTNEQFFGPGTRLTVL.

This clone has a single count. This same CDR3 is encoded by further DNA sequences in the sample. The J gene is TRBJ2-2, the V gene TRBV9, with unresolved D. V lost 2 bases and J lost 5, with 4 bases in between. The germline CDR1 and CDR2 sequences are SGDLS and YYNGEE. CDR3 size: 12 residues. The CDR3 DNA is TGTGCCAGCAGCGTGGGGACCGGGGAGCTGTTTTTT. It encodes CASSVGTGELFF.